The following is a T cell receptor (beta chain) sequence with its context. What it binds is unknown. The record originates from a study of memory CD4+ T cells and cytomegalovirus serostatus. Across the study: Of the healthy Belgian adults, 9 or 10 were CMV seropositive and 20 to 25 seronegative. General study findings and limits: The CMV-associated TCR signature appears largely within the CD4+ memory repertoire. Repertoires predicted CMV serostatus with median bootstrapped AUC of about 0.95.

Single viable CD3+CD4+CD8-CD45RO+ cells were sorted as the memory CD4+ T cells. This CDR3 spans 15 amino acids. V was clipped by 5 bases and J by 0 bases, with 10 bases between them. Germline assignment: CDR1 SNHLY and CDR2 FYNNEI. Produced via immunoSEQ multiplex PCR; TCRdb's table is partial and in-frame only. The sample carries under 50,000 clones, roughly 78% recorded once. This receptor was identified in an adult in good health and CMV-seronegative. The sample was memory CD4+ T cells from blood. V is TRBV2 and J is TRBJ1-4, with D unresolved. CDR3 nucleotide sequence: TGTGCCAGCAGTCCCCGAGGCTCAACTAATGAAAAACTGTTTTTT. The encoded protein is CASSPRGSTNEKLFF.